In its sample, the clone carrying this TCR beta chain was seen a few times. What it binds is not known. This CDR3 is built from 16 residues. V was clipped by 4 bases and J by 3 bases; unmatched bases: 7. Germline-derived CDR1 and CDR2 are KGHDR and SFDVKD. The sample belongs to a study of CD8 T cells in ankylosing spondylitis. TCRdb re-called the 5' RACE reads through MiXCR, storing one row per CDR3 protein. The sample shows fewer than 750,000 distinct CDR3 sequences, around 20% of them seen only once. The study, taken as a whole, reports: Disease-linked clones bore a CD8+ phenotype, appearing relatively rarely in peripheral blood. Some of the motif variants had earlier been found in reactive arthritis patients' fluid and blood. For ankylosing spondylitis blood, a TCR beta motif of about eight highly homologous variants appeared characteristic. Reportedly, significant enrichment of disease-linked clones occurred in matched ankylosing spondylitis synovial fluid.

This sequence originates from a male donor with ankylosing spondylitis. The genes are TRBV24-1 and TRBJ2-3; 9 nucleotides match TRBD1. The material sequenced was blood, either unsorted or a sorted T cell fraction (not recorded which). In nucleotides, the CDR3 is TGTGCCACCAGTGACCCCCGGGACAGGGTTACAGATACGCAGTATTTT. Translating it yields CATSDPRDRVTDTQYF.